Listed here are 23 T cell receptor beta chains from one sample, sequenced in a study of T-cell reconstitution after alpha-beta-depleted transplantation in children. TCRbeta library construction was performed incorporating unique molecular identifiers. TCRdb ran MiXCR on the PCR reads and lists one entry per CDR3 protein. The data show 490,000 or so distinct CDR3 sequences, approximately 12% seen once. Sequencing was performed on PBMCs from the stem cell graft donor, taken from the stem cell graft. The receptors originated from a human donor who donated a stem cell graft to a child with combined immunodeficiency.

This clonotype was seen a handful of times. CDR3 sequence (DNA): TGCAGTGCTAGAGGGACAGCGGGGCTCTATGGCTACACCTTC. Translating gives CSARGTAGLYGYTF. V gene TRBV20-1 combines with J gene TRBJ1-2, with a possible D match to TRBD1 (6 bases). The germline CDR1 and CDR2 sequences are DFQATT and SNEGSKA (reference sequence). Trimming took 1 base from V and 4 from J, leaving 13 bases between them. The CDR3 runs to 14 residues.

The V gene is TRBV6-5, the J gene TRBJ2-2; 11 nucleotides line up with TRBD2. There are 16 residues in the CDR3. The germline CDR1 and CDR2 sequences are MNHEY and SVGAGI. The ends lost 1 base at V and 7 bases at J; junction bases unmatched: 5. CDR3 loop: CASSYYSGRANGELFF. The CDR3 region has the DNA TGTGCCAGCAGTTACTATAGCGGGAGGGCCAACGGGGAGCTGTTTTTT.

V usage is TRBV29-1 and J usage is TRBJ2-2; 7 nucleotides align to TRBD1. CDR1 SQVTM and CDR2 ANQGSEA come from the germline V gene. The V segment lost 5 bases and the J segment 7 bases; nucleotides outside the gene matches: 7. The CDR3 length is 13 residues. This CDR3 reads CSVRTGVVGELFF. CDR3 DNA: TGCAGCGTTCGTACAGGGGTGGTCGGGGAGCTGTTTTTT.

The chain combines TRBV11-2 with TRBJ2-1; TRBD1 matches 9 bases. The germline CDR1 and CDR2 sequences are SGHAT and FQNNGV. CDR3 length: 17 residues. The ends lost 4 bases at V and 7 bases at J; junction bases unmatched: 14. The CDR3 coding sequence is TGTGCCAGCAGCTCTTCTGAGGGTGGACAGGGGCGAAATGAGCAGTTCTTC. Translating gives CASSSSEGGQGRNEQFF.

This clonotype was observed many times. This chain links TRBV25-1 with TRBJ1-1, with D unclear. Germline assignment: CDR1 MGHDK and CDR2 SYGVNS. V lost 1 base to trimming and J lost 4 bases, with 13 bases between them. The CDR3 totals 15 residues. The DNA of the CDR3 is TGTGCCAGCAGTGAATTAAGGCACGTCGGCACTGAAGCTTTCTTT. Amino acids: CASSELRHVGTEAFF.

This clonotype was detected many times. In nucleotides, the CDR3 is TGCAGTGCTGGACAGGACGCAGATACGCAGTATTTT. It translates to CSAGQDADTQYF. The gene calls are TRBV20-1 and TRBJ2-3; TRBD1 agrees at 7 bases. Trimming removed 5 bases from V and 4 bases from J; junction bases left unmatched: 3. Germline CDR1 is DFQATT and CDR2 is SNEGSKA (reference sequence). The CDR3 covers 12 residues.

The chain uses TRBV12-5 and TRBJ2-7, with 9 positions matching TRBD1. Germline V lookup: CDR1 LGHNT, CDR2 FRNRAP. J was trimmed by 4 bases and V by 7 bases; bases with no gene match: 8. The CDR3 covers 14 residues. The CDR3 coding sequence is TGTGCTAGTGCTCAAACAGGGGGCAGGTACGAGCAGTACTTC. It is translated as CASAQTGGRYEQYF.

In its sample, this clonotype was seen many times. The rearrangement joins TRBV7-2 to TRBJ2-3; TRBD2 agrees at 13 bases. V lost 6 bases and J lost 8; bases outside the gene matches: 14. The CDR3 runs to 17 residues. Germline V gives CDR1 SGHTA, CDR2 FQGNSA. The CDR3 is CASSYGLAGAMGVTQYF. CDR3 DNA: TGTGCCAGCAGTTACGGACTAGCGGGAGCGATGGGGGTTACGCAGTATTTT.

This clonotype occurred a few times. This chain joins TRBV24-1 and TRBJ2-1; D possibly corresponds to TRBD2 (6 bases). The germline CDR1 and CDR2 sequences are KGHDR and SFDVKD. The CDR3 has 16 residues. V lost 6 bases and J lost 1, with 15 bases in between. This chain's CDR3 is CATSTAGYESYNEQFF. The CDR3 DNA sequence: TGTGCCACCAGTACTGCGGGGTACGAATCCTACAATGAGCAGTTCTTC.

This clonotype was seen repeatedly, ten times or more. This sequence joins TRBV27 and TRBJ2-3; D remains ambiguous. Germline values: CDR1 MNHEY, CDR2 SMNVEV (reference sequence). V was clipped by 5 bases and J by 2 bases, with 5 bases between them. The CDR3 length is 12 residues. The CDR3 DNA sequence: TGTGCCAGCAGTGAGAACACAGATACGCAGTATTTT. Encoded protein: CASSENTDTQYF.

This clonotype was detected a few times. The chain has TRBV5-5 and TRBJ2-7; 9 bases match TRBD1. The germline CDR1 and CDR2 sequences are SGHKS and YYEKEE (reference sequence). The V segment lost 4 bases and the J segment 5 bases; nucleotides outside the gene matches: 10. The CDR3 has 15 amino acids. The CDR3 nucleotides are TGTGCCAGCAGCCCTCTAGAGACAGGGGGACACGAGCAGTACTTC. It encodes CASSPLETGGHEQYF.

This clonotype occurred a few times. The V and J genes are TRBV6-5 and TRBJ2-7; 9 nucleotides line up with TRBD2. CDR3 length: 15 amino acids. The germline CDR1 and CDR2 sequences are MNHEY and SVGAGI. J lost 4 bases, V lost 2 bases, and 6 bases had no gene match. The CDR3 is CASSYGVAGEYEQYF. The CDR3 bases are TGTGCCAGCAGTTACGGAGTAGCGGGGGAATACGAGCAGTACTTC.

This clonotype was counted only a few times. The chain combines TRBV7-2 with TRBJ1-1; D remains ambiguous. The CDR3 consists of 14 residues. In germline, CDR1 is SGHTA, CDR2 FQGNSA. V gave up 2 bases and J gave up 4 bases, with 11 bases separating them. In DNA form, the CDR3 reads TGTGCCAGCAGCTTAACGGCGTCGGCCACTGAAGCTTTCTTT. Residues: CASSLTASATEAFF.

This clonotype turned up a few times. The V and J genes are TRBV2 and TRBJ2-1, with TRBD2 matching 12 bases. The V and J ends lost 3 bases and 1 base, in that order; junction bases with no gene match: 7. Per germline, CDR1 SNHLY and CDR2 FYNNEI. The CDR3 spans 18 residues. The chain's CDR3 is CASSEWLAGGDSYNEQFF. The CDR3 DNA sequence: TGTGCCAGCAGTGAGTGGCTAGCGGGGGGGGATTCCTACAATGAGCAGTTCTTC.

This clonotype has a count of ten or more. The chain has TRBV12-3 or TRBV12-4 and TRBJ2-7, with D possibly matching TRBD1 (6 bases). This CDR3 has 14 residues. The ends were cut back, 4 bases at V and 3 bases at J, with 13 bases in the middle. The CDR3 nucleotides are TGTGCCAGCAGTTCCAGACAGGTACTCTACGAGCAGTACTTC. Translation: CASSSRQVLYEQYF.

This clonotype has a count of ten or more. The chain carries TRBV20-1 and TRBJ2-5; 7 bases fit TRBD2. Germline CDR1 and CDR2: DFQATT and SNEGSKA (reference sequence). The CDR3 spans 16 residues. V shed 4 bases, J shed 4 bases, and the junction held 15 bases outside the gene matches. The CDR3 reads CSAKLPGRGEGETQYF. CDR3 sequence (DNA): TGCAGTGCTAAACTTCCTGGCCGGGGGGAAGGAGAGACCCAGTACTTC.

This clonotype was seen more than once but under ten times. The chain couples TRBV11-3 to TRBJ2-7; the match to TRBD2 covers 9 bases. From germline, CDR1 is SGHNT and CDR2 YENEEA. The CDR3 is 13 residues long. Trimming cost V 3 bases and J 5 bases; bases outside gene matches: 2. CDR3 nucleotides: TGTGCCAGCAGCTTTTGGACTAGCGACGAGCAGTACTTC. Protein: CASSFWTSDEQYF.

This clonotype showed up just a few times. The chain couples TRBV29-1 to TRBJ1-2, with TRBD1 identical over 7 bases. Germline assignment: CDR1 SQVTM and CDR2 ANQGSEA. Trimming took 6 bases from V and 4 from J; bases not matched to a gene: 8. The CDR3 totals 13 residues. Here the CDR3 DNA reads TGCAGCGTACTCCGTACAGGGGCCTATGGCTACACCTTC. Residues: CSVLRTGAYGYTF.

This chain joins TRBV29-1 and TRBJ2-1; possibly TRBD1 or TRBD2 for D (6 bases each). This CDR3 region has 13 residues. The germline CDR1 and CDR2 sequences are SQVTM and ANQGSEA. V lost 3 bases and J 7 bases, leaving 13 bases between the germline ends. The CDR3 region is CSVEGGPRNEQFF. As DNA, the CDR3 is TGCAGCGTTGAGGGGGGCCCTAGGAATGAGCAGTTCTTC.

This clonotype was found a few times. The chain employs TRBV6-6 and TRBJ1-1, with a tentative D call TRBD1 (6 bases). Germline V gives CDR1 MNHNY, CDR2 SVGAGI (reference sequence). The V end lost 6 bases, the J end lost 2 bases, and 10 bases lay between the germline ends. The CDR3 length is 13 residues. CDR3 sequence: CASREDRNTEAFF. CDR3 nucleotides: TGTGCCAGCAGGGAGGACAGAAACACTGAAGCTTTCTTT.

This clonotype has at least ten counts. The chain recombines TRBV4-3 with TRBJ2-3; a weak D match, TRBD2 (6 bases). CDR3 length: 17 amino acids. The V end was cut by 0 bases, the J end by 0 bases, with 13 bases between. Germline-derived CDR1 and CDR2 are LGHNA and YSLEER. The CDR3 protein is CASSQDVGRRSTDTQYF. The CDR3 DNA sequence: TGCGCCAGCAGCCAAGATGTGGGGAGGAGGAGCACAGATACGCAGTATTTT.

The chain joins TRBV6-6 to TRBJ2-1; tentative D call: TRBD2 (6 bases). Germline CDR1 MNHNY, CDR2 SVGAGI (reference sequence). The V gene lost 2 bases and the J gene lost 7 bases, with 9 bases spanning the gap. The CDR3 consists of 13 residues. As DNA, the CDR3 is TGTGCCAGCAGTTACCGCGGGACTAATGAGCAGTTCTTC. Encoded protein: CASSYRGTNEQFF.

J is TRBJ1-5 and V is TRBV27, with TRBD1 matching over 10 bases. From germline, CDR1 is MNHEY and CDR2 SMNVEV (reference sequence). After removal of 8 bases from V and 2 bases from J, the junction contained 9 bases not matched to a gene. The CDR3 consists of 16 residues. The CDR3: CASSGQGGAGNQPQHF. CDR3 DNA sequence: TGTGCCAGCTCCGGACAGGGGGGGGCTGGCAATCAGCCCCAGCATTTT.